What follows are 17 T cell receptor beta chains derived from one specimen sequenced in a study of OX40 agonist ivuxolimab in advanced cancers. Sequenced by immunoSEQ multiplex PCR; TCRdb stores in-frame clones only, minus some. The repertoire holds around 80,000 clones, around 87% seen once, with less than 3% in the top ten. The starting material was CD4+ or CD8+ T cells sorted from blood, obtained in a trial of the OX40 agonist ivuxolimab. The origin of the receptors is an adult with an advanced solid tumor such as melanoma, head and neck, liver or kidney cancer.

The chain recombines TRBV27 with TRBJ1-3; no clear D. CDR1 is MNHEY, CDR2 SMNVEV, per germline (reference sequence). With 5 bases removed from V and 0 bases from J, the gap between germline ends came to 8 bases. The CDR3 loop spans 14 amino acids. Here the CDR3 reads CASSGTGSGNTIYF. The DNA for the CDR3 is TGTGCCAGCAGTGGAACGGGCTCTGGAAACACCATATATTTT.

This chain connects TRBV5-1 to TRBJ2-2; D may be TRBD1 or TRBD2 (5 bases each). Trimming cost V 0 bases and J 0 bases, with 9 bases left between them. The CDR3 is 16 amino acids. Germline-derived CDR1 and CDR2 are SGHRS and YFSETQ. CDR3 nucleotide sequence: TGCGCCAGCAGCTTGGACGGGGCCTCGAACACCGGGGAGCTGTTTTTT. Protein: CASSLDGASNTGELFF. Supplemented by reference TRBV5-1 and TRBJ2-2, the full variable domain reads KAGVTQTPRYLIKTRGQQVTLSCSPISGHRSVSWYQQTPGQGLQFLFEYFSETQRNKGNFPGRFSGRQFSNSRSEMNVSTLELGDSALYLCASSLDGASNTGELFFGEGSRLTVL.

The chain couples TRBV15 to TRBJ1-4; D is unclear. Germline CDR1 is LNHNV and CDR2 is YYDKDF (reference sequence). Trimming left V 0 bases short and J 4 bases short, with 9 bases between. CDR3 length: 15 residues. CDR3 DNA sequence: TGTGCCACCAGCAGAGATGGGTCCTATAATGAAAAACTGTTTTTT. Its protein product is CATSRDGSYNEKLFF.

This clone appeared a few times. The chain joins TRBV6-5 to TRBJ1-4; D possibly corresponds to TRBD1 (5 bases). Trimming shortened V by 2 bases and J by 7 bases, and 17 bases separated the two germline ends. The CDR3 is 16 residues long. Germline V gene data show CDR1 as MNHEY and CDR2 as SVGAGI. CDR3 in DNA: TGTGCCAGCAGTTACAGGGGTAAAGGAAAGGGTGAAAAACTGTTTTTT. Amino acids: CASSYRGKGKGEKLFF.

The CDR3 is CSARVGSPLHF. The CDR3 DNA reads as TGCAGTGCTAGAGTGGGTTCACCCCTCCACTTT. This chain links TRBV20-1 with TRBJ1-6; D not resolved. The CDR3 covers 11 residues. Trimming removed 1 base from V and 9 bases from J, with 4 bases in between. Germline V CDR1 and CDR2: DFQATT, SNEGSKA (reference sequence).

The gene calls are TRBV4-3 and TRBJ2-3, with D possibly matching TRBD1 (5 bases). Looked up from germline, CDR1 is LGHNA and CDR2 is YSLEER. CDR3 length: 16 residues. Deletions cut 1 base from V and 4 bases from J, with 15 bases between. CDR3 sequence (DNA): TGCGCCAGCAGCCAAGCCAGGGTATCAGCAGCAGATACGCAGTATTTT. The encoded protein is CASSQARVSAADTQYF.

The chain is built from TRBV5-1 and TRBJ1-4; 7 bases align to TRBD1. Per the germline V gene, CDR1 is SGHRS and CDR2 is YFSETQ. The junction had 9 bases not matched to a gene; V was cut back by 4 bases and J by 0 bases. CDR3 length: 17 amino acids. The CDR3 is CASSPLTGLATNEKLFF. CDR3 in DNA: TGCGCCAGCAGCCCGTTGACAGGGTTGGCAACTAATGAAAAACTGTTTTTT.

This clone was detected once. This sequence joins TRBV7-3 and TRBJ2-3, with 9 bases fitting TRBD1. The CDR3 is 13 amino acids. Germline values: CDR1 SGHTA, CDR2 FQGTGA. V gave up 5 bases and J gave up 6 bases; unmatched junction bases: 3. CDR3 loop: CASSGGQGDTQYF. DNA for the CDR3: TGTGCCAGCAGCGGCGGACAGGGGGATACGCAGTATTTT.

This clone appeared a single time. Different DNA sequences within this sample yield the same CDR3. The V and J genes are TRBV7-8 and TRBJ1-5, with 7 bases lining up with TRBD1. The CDR3 sequence is 14 residues long. V lost 5 bases and J lost 3; bases outside the gene matches: 4. CDR1 and CDR2 from the germline V gene are SGHVS and FQNEAQ. In DNA, the CDR3 is TGTGCCAGCAGCGGAGACAGGGTCAATCAGCCCCAGCATTTT. Residues: CASSGDRVNQPQHF.

Only one count was recorded for this clone. This chain connects TRBV5-1 to TRBJ2-1; TRBD2 might be the D (5 bases). The CDR3 is 15 amino acids. The V gene's germline CDR1 is SGHRS and CDR2 YFSETQ. V dropped 1 base and J dropped 10 bases, with 18 bases sitting between them. The CDR3 is CASSLNTGSANEQFF. The CDR3 nucleotides read TGCGCCAGCAGCTTGAATACGGGGTCTGCAAACGAGCAGTTCTTC.

V is TRBV18 and J is TRBJ1-3; no firm D call. The CDR3 loop spans 16 amino acids. Trimming left V 1 base short and J 4 bases short, with 14 bases between. Germline V gene sequence: CDR1 KGHSH, CDR2 LQKENI. In nucleotides, the CDR3 is TGTGCCAGCTCACCACGCTCAGCTATGCTGGGAAACACCATATATTTT. Protein sequence: CASSPRSAMLGNTIYF.

A few counts support this clone. The chain has TRBV2 and TRBJ1-4, with 8 bases that match TRBD1. V trimming: 6 bases; J trimming: 5 bases; junction bases outside the gene matches: 8. The length of the CDR3 is 15 residues. Per germline, CDR1 SNHLY and CDR2 FYNNEI. The CDR3 loop reads CASSNEQGANEKLFF. CDR3 bases: TGTGCCAGCAGCAACGAGCAGGGGGCAAATGAAAAACTGTTTTTT.

The V and J genes are TRBV6-4 and TRBJ2-1; maybe TRBD1 (6 bases). V lost 3 bases and J 7 bases, leaving 10 bases between the germline ends. Germline CDR1 and CDR2: MRHNA and SNTAGT. CDR3 length: 13 residues. CDR3 nucleotides: TGTGCCAGCAGTGAAGGTCAGGGGAATGAGCAGTTCTTC. Its translation is CASSEGQGNEQFF.

The chain links TRBV27 to TRBJ2-7; D is perhaps TRBD1 (5 bases). V lost 2 bases and J lost 6, with 17 bases in between. This CDR3 spans 15 amino acids. The germline CDR1 and CDR2 sequences are MNHEY and SMNVEV (reference sequence). The chain's CDR3 is CASSLDSAYPLEQYF. Written as DNA, the CDR3 is TGTGCCAGCAGTTTAGACAGTGCATACCCTCTCGAGCAGTACTTC.

The chain couples TRBV28 to TRBJ2-5, with 8 bases identical to TRBD2. The V gene's germline CDR1 is MDHEN and CDR2 SYDVKM. This CDR3 comprises 15 residues. The V segment lost 6 bases and the J segment 5 bases; nucleotides outside the gene matches: 11. CDR3 bases: TGTGCCAGCAGCTCCTTGCGGGGGGCCCGGGAGACCCAGTACTTC. Its protein is CASSSLRGARETQYF.

The chain employs TRBV28 and TRBJ1-5; tentatively, D is TRBD1 (5 bases). The CDR3 is 15 residues long. Germline CDR1 and CDR2: MDHEN and SYDVKM. V gave up 5 bases and J gave up 5 bases, with 16 bases separating them. The CDR3 bases are TGTGCCAGCAGTACGGACGGAGAGGGGTATCAGCCCCAGCATTTT. This gives the protein CASSTDGEGYQPQHF.

The chain has TRBV7-9 and TRBJ1-1; D gene ambiguous. V lost 5 bases to trimming and J lost 1 base, with 11 bases between them. Germline-derived CDR1 and CDR2 are SEHNR and FQNEAQ (reference sequence). The CDR3 spans 14 residues. The CDR3 region has the DNA TGTGCCAGCAGCGAGCCAGCCCCGAACACTGAAGCTTTCTTT. It is translated as CASSEPAPNTEAFF.